Detailed here is one T cell receptor (beta chain). The CDR3 totals 19 residues. Germline lookup yields CDR1 LNHDA and CDR2 SQIVND (reference sequence). The V gene end was trimmed by 4 bases and the J gene end by 0 bases; junction bases not matched to a gene: 15. These data are taken from a study of blood T cell repertoires in COVID-19. Across the study: T cells, B-cell-depleted T cells, or PBMCs provided the cDNA or gDNA that served as material.

Per the original methods: Reference gene primer amplification yielded estimated nucleated cell counts. Libraries were prepared by immunoSEQ multiplex PCR; TCRdb keeps only in-frame clonotypes and omits some of them. The V and J calls and clone size come from that table; D and trimming were worked out from the DNA. The sample has approximately 170,000 clones; approximately 95% are singletons. The receptor's source is a woman in her sixties or seventies with COVID-19, enrolled during active disease. The sequenced sample was peripheral blood. The chain links TRBV19 to TRBJ2-7; the match to TRBD2 covers 10 bases. CDR3 residues: CASSRGGGLARQGSYEQYF. For the CDR3, the DNA is TGTGCCAGTAGTAGGGGAGGGGGACTAGCGCGACAAGGCTCCTACGAGCAGTACTTC. Full variable domain (remainder filled in from reference TRBV19 and TRBJ2-7): DGGITQSPKYLFRKEGQNVTLSCEQNLNHDAMYWYRQDPGQGLRLIYYSQIVNDFQKGDIAEGYSVSREKKESFPLTVTSAQKNPTAFYLCASSRGGGLARQGSYEQYFGPGTRLTVT.